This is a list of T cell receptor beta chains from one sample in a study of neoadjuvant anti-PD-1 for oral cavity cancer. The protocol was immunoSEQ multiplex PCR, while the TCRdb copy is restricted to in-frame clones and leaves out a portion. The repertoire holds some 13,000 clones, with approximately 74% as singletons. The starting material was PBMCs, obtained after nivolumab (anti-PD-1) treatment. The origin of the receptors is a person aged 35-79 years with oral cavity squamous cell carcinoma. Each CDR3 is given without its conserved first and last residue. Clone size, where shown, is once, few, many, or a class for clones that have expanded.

CDR3aa: ASSEDLGQETQY
v_gene: TRBV7-9
j_gene: TRBJ2-5
abundance: few

CDR3aa: ASCPGTGGEKLF
v_gene: TRBV2
j_gene: TRBJ1-4
abundance: NA

CDR3aa: ASSQSAQGDQPQH
v_gene: TRBV4-1
j_gene: TRBJ1-5
abundance: few

CDR3aa: ASRVQANEKLF
v_gene: TRBV2
j_gene: TRBJ1-4
abundance: NA

CDR3aa: ASSYRAAEAF
v_gene: TRBV6-5
j_gene: TRBJ1-1
abundance: NA

CDR3aa: ASGSSGSRHEQF
v_gene: TRBV11-1
j_gene: TRBJ2-1
abundance: NA

CDR3aa: ASRNRDRAYTNTEAF
v_gene: TRBV28
j_gene: TRBJ1-1
abundance: few

CDR3aa: ASSSQPNTEAF
v_gene: TRBV7-2
j_gene: TRBJ1-1
abundance: NA

CDR3aa: ASSREVGPLNEQF
v_gene: TRBV4-2
j_gene: TRBJ2-1
abundance: NA

CDR3aa: ASGQGGTGNTIY
v_gene: TRBV5-1
j_gene: TRBJ1-3
abundance: NA

CDR3aa: ASSAGGDEQF
v_gene: TRBV6-6
j_gene: TRBJ2-1
abundance: NA

CDR3aa: ASRRTVLSYEQY
v_gene: TRBV7-2
j_gene: TRBJ2-7
abundance: NA

CDR3aa: ASSQATGTYEQY
v_gene: TRBV4-1
j_gene: TRBJ2-7
abundance: NA

CDR3aa: ASRGLAGTFAEQY
v_gene: TRBV27
j_gene: TRBJ2-7
abundance: once

CDR3aa: ASRLAGNNYGYT
v_gene: TRBV2
j_gene: TRBJ1-2
abundance: few

CDR3aa: AWTMGLANTGELF
v_gene: TRBV30
j_gene: TRBJ2-2
abundance: NA

CDR3aa: AWSAGASNQPQH
v_gene: TRBV30
j_gene: TRBJ1-5
abundance: NA